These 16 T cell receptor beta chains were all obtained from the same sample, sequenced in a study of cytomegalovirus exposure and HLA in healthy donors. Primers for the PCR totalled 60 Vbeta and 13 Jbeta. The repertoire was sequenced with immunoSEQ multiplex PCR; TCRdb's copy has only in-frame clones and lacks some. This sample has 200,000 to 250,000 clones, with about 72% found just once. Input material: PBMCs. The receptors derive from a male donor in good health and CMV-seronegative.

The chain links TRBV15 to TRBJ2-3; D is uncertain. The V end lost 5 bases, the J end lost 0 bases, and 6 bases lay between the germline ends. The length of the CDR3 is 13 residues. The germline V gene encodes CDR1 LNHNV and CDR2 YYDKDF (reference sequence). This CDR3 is CATSYESTDTQYF. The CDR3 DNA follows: TGTGCCACCAGCTACGAGAGCACAGATACGCAGTATTTT.

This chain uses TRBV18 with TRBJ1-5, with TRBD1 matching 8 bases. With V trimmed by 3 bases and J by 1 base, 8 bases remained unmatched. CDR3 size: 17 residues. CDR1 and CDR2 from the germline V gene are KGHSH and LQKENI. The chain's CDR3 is CASSPLGTGGSNQPQHF. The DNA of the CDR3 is TGTGCCAGCTCACCGCTGGGGACAGGAGGAAGCAATCAGCCCCAGCATTTT.

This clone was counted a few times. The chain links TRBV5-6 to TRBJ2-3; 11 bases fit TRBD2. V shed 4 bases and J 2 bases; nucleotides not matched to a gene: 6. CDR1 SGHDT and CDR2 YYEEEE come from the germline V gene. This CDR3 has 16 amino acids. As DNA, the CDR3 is TGTGCCAGCAGCGCGGGACTAGCGGAGATCACAGATACGCAGTATTTT. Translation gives CASSAGLAEITDTQYF.

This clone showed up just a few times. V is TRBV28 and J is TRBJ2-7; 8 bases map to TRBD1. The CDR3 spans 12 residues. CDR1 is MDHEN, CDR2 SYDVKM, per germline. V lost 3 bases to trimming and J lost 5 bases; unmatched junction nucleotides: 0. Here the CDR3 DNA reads TGTGCCAGCAGTTTGGACAGGGACGAGCAGTACTTC. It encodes CASSLDRDEQYF.

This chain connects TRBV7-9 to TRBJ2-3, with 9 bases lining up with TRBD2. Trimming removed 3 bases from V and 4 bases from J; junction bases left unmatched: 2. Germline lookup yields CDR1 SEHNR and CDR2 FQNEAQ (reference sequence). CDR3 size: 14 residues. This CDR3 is CASSFSGSPDTQYF. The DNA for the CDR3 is TGTGCCAGCAGCTTTAGCGGGAGCCCAGATACGCAGTATTTT.

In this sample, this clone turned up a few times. The CDR3 reads CASSQSYQGTYEQYF. The CDR3 DNA reads as TGTGCCAGCAGCCAATCGTACCAGGGAACCTACGAGCAGTACTTC. V and J are TRBV16 and TRBJ2-7; D may be TRBD1 (5 bases). The germline gives CDR1 KGHSY, CDR2 FQNENV. The CDR3 is 15 residues long. V was cut by 0 bases and J by 2 bases, with 11 bases left in between. The full variable domain, completed using reference TRBV16 and TRBJ2-7, is GEEVAQTPKHLVRGEGQKAKLYCAPIKGHSYVFWYQQVLKNEFKFLISFQNENVFDETGMPKERFSAKCLPNSPCSLEIQATKLEDSAVYFCASSQSYQGTYEQYFGPGTRLTVT.

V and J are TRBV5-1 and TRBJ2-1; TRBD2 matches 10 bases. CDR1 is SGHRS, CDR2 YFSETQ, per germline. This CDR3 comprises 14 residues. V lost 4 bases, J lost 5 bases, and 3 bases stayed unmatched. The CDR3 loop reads CASSPGLADNEQFF. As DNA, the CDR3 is TGCGCCAGCAGCCCCGGACTAGCGGACAATGAGCAGTTCTTC.

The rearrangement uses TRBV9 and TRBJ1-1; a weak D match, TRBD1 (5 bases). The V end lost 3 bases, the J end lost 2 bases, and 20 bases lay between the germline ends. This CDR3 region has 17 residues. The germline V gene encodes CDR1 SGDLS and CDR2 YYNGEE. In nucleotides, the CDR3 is TGTGCCAGCAGCGCTGACCCCCTACCTCAGGGAAACACTGAAGCTTTCTTT. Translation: CASSADPLPQGNTEAFF.

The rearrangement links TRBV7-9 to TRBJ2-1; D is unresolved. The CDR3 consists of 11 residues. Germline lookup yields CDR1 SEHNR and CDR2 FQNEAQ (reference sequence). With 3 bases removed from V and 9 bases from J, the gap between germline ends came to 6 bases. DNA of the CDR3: TGTGCCAGCAGCTTCGCAGGTGAGCAGTTCTTC. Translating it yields CASSFAGEQFF.

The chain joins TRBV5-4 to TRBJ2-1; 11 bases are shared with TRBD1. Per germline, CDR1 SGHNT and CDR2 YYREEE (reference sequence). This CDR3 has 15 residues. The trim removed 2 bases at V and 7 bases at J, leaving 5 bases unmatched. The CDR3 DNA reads TGTGCCAGCAGCTTTGGACAGGGGGCAGGGAATGAGCAGTTCTTC. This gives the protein CASSFGQGAGNEQFF.

CDR3 nucleotides: TGTGCCAGCAGTGTCCAACTAGGAGGATACGAGCAGTACTTC. This codes for CASSVQLGGYEQYF. The chain recombines TRBV2 with TRBJ2-7; D possibly corresponds to TRBD2 (5 bases). Trimming took 4 bases from V and 4 from J, leaving 14 bases between them. Germline V lookup: CDR1 SNHLY, CDR2 FYNNEI. The CDR3 consists of 14 residues.

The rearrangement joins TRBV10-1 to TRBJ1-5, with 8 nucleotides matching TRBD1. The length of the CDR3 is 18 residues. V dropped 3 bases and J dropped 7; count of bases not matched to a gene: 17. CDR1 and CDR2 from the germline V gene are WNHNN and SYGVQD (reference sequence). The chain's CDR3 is CASSDAAYQDRVLQPQHF. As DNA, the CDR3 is TGCGCCAGCAGTGATGCAGCTTACCAGGACAGGGTCCTCCAGCCCCAGCATTTT.

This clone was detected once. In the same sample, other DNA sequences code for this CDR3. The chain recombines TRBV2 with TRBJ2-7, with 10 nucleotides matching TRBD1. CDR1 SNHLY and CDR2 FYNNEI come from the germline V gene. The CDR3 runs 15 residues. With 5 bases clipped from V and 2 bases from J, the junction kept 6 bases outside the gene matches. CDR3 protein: CASSRDRGRTYEQYF. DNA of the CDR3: TGTGCCAGCAGTAGGGACAGGGGCCGAACCTACGAGCAGTACTTC.

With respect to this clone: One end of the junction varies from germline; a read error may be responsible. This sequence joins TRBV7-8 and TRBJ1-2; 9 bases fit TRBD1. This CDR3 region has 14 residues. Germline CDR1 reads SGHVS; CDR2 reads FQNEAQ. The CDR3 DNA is TGTGCCAGCAGCCATAGAACCGGGGGACAGGGAACGGCCTTC. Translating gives CASSHRTGGQGTAF.

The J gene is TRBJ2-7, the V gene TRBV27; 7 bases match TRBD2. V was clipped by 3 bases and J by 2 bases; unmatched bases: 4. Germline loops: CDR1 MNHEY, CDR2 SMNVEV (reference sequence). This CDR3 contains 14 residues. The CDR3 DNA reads TGTGCCAGCAGTTTGAGCAGCGGGACCTACGAGCAGTACTTC. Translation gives CASSLSSGTYEQYF.

CDR3 sequence (DNA): TGTGCCAGCAGTTACCCTAGGGGGGGTAACACCGGGGAGCTGTTTTTT. Its protein product is CASSYPRGGNTGELFF. The J gene is TRBJ2-2, the V gene TRBV6-6; tentative D call: TRBD2 (7 bases). V was trimmed by 2 bases and J by 2 bases, leaving 12 bases between them. From germline, CDR1 is MNHNY and CDR2 SVGAGI (reference sequence). This CDR3 has 16 amino acids.